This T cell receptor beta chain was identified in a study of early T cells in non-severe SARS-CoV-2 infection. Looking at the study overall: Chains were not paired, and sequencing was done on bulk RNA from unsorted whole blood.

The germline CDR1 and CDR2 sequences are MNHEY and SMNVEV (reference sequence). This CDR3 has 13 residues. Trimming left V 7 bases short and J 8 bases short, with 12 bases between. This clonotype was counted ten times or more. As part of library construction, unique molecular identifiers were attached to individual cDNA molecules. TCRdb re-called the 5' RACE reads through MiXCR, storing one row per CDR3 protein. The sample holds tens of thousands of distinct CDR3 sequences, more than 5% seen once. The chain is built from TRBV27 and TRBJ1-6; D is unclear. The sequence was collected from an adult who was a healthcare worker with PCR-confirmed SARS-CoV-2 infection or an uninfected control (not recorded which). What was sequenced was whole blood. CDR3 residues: CASTPVLDSPLHF. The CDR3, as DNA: TGTGCCAGCACCCCGGTATTGGATTCACCCCTCCACTTT.